The present T cell receptor beta chain was sequenced within a study of T cells in Graves' hyperthyroidism and ophthalmopathy. It was RNA transcripts that yielded the amplified TCR beta CDR3 regions. The TCR CDR3 first-round RT-PCR relied on the HTBI primer set. One entry per CDR3 protein, called by TCRdb with MiXCR from the multiplex PCR reads. The sample lists under 350,000 distinct CDR3 sequences; about 20% were seen once. This clonotype was seen ten or more times. The CDR3 has 18 amino acids. Unmatched junction bases numbered 14, after V lost 5 bases and J lost 6 bases. This chain links TRBV12-3 or TRBV12-4 with TRBJ2-1; 12 bases match TRBD2. Sequencing was done on a sample of blood. This clonotype was obtained from a woman aged 50 to 60 with Graves' hyperthyroidism. The CDR3 DNA reads TGTGCCAGCAGTCCACTAGCGGGAGGATTGGGGGGCTCCAATGAGCAGTTCTTC. Translating gives CASSPLAGGLGGSNEQFF.